These T cell receptor beta chains were read from a single sample in a study of T and B cells in COVID-19 patients. TCRdb used MiXCR to reprocess the multiplex PCR reads, holding one entry per CDR3 protein. The sample carries about 11,000 distinct CDR3 sequences, roughly 31% recorded once. Specimen: blood. The receptors come from a human donor with active COVID-19. The CDR3 runs from the conserved cysteine through the conserved F or W. The order of the fields is V gene, J gene, clone size, D gene, CDR3 protein, CDR3 DNA. The D gene is left open where the match is weak. Only part of the rows carry a size: once, few, many, or a class if the clone is expanded.

TRBV29-1,TRBJ1-1,few,NA,CSVGWQGVAEAFF,TGCAGCGTAGGGTGGCAGGGAGTTGCTGAAGCTTTCTTT
TRBV6-5,TRBJ1-6,NA,NA,CASSYTRQVYNSPLHF,TGTGCCAGCAGTTACACCAGACAGGTGTATAATTCACCCCTCCACTTT
TRBV6-6,TRBJ2-2,medium-sized,NA,CASSTPGSRRSGELFF,TGTGCCAGCTCCACTCCAGGTTCACGTAGGTCCGGGGAGCTGTTTTTT
TRBV12-3/TRBV12-4,TRBJ1-6,NA,NA,CASSLAVGNSPLHF,TGTGCCAGCAGTTTGGCAGTCGGTAATTCACCCCTCCACTTT
TRBV19,TRBJ2-1,once,TRBD2,CASSQGTSGGAHEQFF,TGTGCCAGTAGTCAAGGGACTAGCGGGGGGGCCCATGAGCAGTTCTTC
TRBV11-1,TRBJ2-3,few,NA,CASSQGTSSTDTQYF,TGTGCCAGCAGCCAGGGGACTTCCAGCACAGATACGCAGTATTTT
TRBV11-1,TRBJ1-1,NA,NA,CASSLVADYTEAFF,TGTGCCAGCAGCTTAGTGGCGGATTACACTGAAGCTTTCTTT
TRBV6-6,TRBJ1-1,few,NA,CASSYPTGRTEAFF,TGTGCCAGCAGTTACCCCACAGGGAGGACTGAAGCTTTCTTT
TRBV6-5,TRBJ1-2,NA,TRBD1,CASSRPNRGRNYGYTF,TGTGCCAGCAGCCGACCAAACAGGGGGCGTAACTATGGCTACACCTTC
TRBV28,TRBJ1-5,NA,TRBD1,CASSIHRGSRKQPQHF,TGTGCCAGCAGTATCCACAGGGGCTCGCGGAAACAGCCCCAGCATTTT
TRBV18,TRBJ2-2,medium-sized,TRBD1,CASSPGTGGGELFF,TGTGCCAGCTCACCCGGGACAGGAGGCGGGGAGCTGTTTTTT
TRBV9,TRBJ2-1,NA,TRBD1,CASSVAGTGGAFPQFF,TGTGCCAGCAGCGTCGCCGGGACAGGGGGCGCGTTCCCCCAGTTCTTC
TRBV4-2,TRBJ1-5,once,NA,CASSPSPGIMAEPQHF,TGCGCCAGCAGCCCCTCCCCGGGGATCATGGCAGAGCCCCAGCATTTT
TRBV20-1,TRBJ1-2,NA,NA,CSAPYLRGRYTF,TGCAGTGCCCCATACTTGCGGGGTCGCTACACCTTC
TRBV18,TRBJ1-1,NA,TRBD1,CASSPGWAGGGTEAFF,TGTGCCAGCTCACCCGGTTGGGCAGGGGGCGGGACTGAAGCTTTCTTT
TRBV28,TRBJ2-5,few,TRBD2,CASSPLAGVETQYF,TGTGCCAGCAGTCCACTAGCGGGGGTTGAGACCCAGTACTTC
TRBV15,TRBJ2-7,medium-sized,NA,CATSRDLAGQASTYEQYF,TGTGCCACCAGCAGAGATCTGGCCGGGCAGGCGTCAACCTACGAGCAGTACTTC
TRBV12-3/TRBV12-4,TRBJ2-3,medium-sized,NA,CASSFKGSTDTQYF,TGTGCCAGCAGTTTCAAGGGAAGCACAGATACGCAGTATTTT
TRBV6-5,TRBJ1-2,few,NA,CASSYSRGSYGYTF,TGTGCCAGCAGTTACTCGAGGGGTAGCTATGGCTACACCTTC
TRBV20-1,TRBJ2-7,NA,TRBD1,CSALRTGPYEQYF,TGCAGTGCTTTACGGACAGGGCCCTACGAGCAGTACTTC
TRBV4-3,TRBJ2-2,once,NA,CASSLAGNTGELFF,TGCGCCAGCAGCCTCGCGGGGAACACCGGGGAGCTGTTTTTT
TRBV19,TRBJ2-5,medium-sized,NA,CASSTGLQETQYF,TGTGCCAGTAGTACGGGACTTCAAGAGACCCAGTACTTC
TRBV5-1,TRBJ2-7,NA,NA,CASSPRAGAAYEQYF,TGCGCCAGCAGCCCACGCGCGGGGGCAGCCTACGAGCAGTACTTC
TRBV27,TRBJ1-4,NA,NA,CASSYKGGGMEKLFF,TGTGCCAGCAGCTACAAGGGGGGGGGCATGGAAAAACTGTTTTTT
TRBV6-5,TRBJ1-4,few,NA,CASSVSWGAEEKLFF,TGTGCCAGCAGTGTTTCGTGGGGGGCGGAAGAAAAACTGTTTTTT
TRBV30,TRBJ2-1,medium-sized,NA,CAWSPVRWGNEQFF,TGTGCCTGGAGTCCCGTCAGGTGGGGAAATGAGCAGTTCTTC
TRBV5-1,TRBJ2-1,NA,TRBD1,CASSFVAGGFNEQFF,TGCGCCAGCAGCTTTGTGGCAGGGGGCTTCAATGAGCAGTTCTTC
TRBV6-5,TRBJ1-2,NA,TRBD1,CASRITGGEYDGYTF,TGTGCCAGCAGGATAACAGGGGGCGAGTACGATGGCTACACCTTC
TRBV12-3/TRBV12-4,TRBJ1-5,NA,NA,CASTGGGGVGNQPQHF,TGTGCCAGCACAGGAGGAGGGGGGGTAGGCAATCAGCCCCAGCATTTT
TRBV5-6,TRBJ2-7,few,TRBD2,CASSYGGEQYF,TGTGCCAGCAGCTACGGGGGGGAGCAGTACTTC
TRBV18,TRBJ1-1,few,TRBD1,CASSPPGGTGQTEAFF,TGTGCCAGCTCACCACCCGGTGGGACAGGGCAAACTGAAGCTTTCTTT
TRBV6-1,TRBJ1-2,NA,NA,CASIGDEDPYYGYTF,TGTGCCAGCATCGGGGACGAGGATCCTTACTATGGCTACACCTTC
TRBV6-6,TRBJ1-6,few,NA,CASSYPEGNSPLHF,TGTGCCAGCAGTTACCCAGAGGGGAATTCACCCCTCCACTTT
TRBV7-2,TRBJ2-3,few,NA,CASSSRIRLGADTQYF,TGTGCCAGCAGCTCTAGGATCAGACTCGGAGCAGATACGCAGTATTTT
TRBV15,TRBJ2-1,medium-sized,NA,CATSRKGDGVEQFF,TGTGCCACCAGCAGGAAGGGGGATGGGGTTGAGCAGTTCTTC
TRBV4-2,TRBJ2-1,few,NA,CASTPAGHVYNEQFF,TGTGCCAGCACCCCGGCGGGCCACGTCTACAATGAGCAGTTCTTC
TRBV20-1,TRBJ2-3,few,NA,CSARSEAWGNPWVQYF,TGCAGTGCTAGGTCAGAAGCGTGGGGGAACCCATGGGTGCAGTATTTT
TRBV15,TRBJ2-7,medium-sized,TRBD1,CATSILRGSEQYF,TGTGCCACCAGCATTCTCAGGGGGTCCGAGCAGTACTTC
TRBV5-4,TRBJ2-7,NA,TRBD2,CASSDGTSRRSEQYF,TGTGCCAGCAGCGACGGGACTAGCAGGAGGAGCGAGCAGTACTTC
TRBV7-4,TRBJ2-7,few,NA,CASSLKGAVSYEQYF,TGTGCCAGCAGCTTGAAAGGGGCGGTCTCCTACGAGCAGTACTTC
TRBV5-5,TRBJ2-5,medium-sized,TRBD1,CASRRTGEETQYF,TGTGCCAGCAGACGGACAGGAGAAGAGACCCAGTACTTC
TRBV7-2,TRBJ1-4,once,NA,CASSETGATNEKLFF,TGTGCCAGCAGCGAAACAGGAGCAACTAATGAAAAACTGTTTTTT
TRBV27,TRBJ1-2,NA,TRBD1,CASSLRQGNYGYTF,TGTGCCAGCAGTTTGAGACAGGGGAACTATGGCTACACCTTC
TRBV13,TRBJ2-5,NA,TRBD2,CASSLGGGGWGETQYF,TGTGCCAGCAGCTTGGGCGGCGGGGGATGGGGAGAGACCCAGTACTTC
TRBV12-5,TRBJ2-7,NA,NA,CASRHRQDSYEQYF,TGTGCCAGCAGACATAGACAGGACTCCTACGAGCAGTACTTC
TRBV6-5,TRBJ1-2,NA,NA,CASRAGNNGYTF,TGTGCCAGCAGGGCGGGTAACAATGGCTACACCTTC
TRBV5-1,TRBJ2-3,NA,NA,CASSLSGSTDTQYF,TGCGCCAGCAGCTTGTCAGGCAGCACAGATACGCAGTATTTT
TRBV15,TRBJ2-5,medium-sized,NA,CATSRVEIQETQYF,TGTGCCACCAGCAGAGTAGAGATTCAAGAGACCCAGTACTTC
TRBV4-3,TRBJ2-3,NA,NA,CASSQDKRTDTQYF,TGCGCCAGCAGCCAAGATAAAAGGACAGATACGCAGTATTTT
TRBV5-6,TRBJ2-7,NA,TRBD2,CASSLGEGNYEQYF,TGTGCCAGCAGCTTGGGGGAGGGGAACTACGAGCAGTACTTC
TRBV6-5,TRBJ1-2,NA,NA,CASSPVTGTSNYGYTF,TGTGCCAGCAGCCCCGTAACCGGGACATCCAACTATGGCTACACCTTC
TRBV19,TRBJ2-5,medium-sized,TRBD2,CASSIVASGGAKTQYF,TGTGCCAGTAGTATAGTCGCCAGCGGGGGGGCAAAGACCCAGTACTTC
TRBV19,TRBJ2-7,medium-sized,TRBD1,CASSIGDRVYEQYF,TGTGCCAGTAGTATCGGGGACAGGGTTTACGAGCAGTACTTC
TRBV19,TRBJ2-3,medium-sized,NA,CASRNRADTQYF,TGTGCCAGTAGGAACAGGGCCGATACGCAGTATTTT